This TCR beta chain was retrieved from a study of T cells after yellow fever vaccination. Study overall: EM, EMRA, CM and Tscm memory subsets were separated by sorting (using CD3, CD45RA, CCR7 and CD95).

This clonotype was observed many times. TCRdb recomputed calls from the 5' RACE reads with MiXCR, one row per CDR3 protein. This table holds fewer than 35,000 distinct CDR3 sequences, roughly a tenth found once. The V end lost 1 base, the J end lost 0 bases, and 9 bases lay between the germline ends. The CDR3 totals 15 residues. The germline CDR1 and CDR2 sequences are LNHDA and SQIVND (reference sequence). The study, taken as a whole, reports: Most primary-vaccination clones reappeared after the booster (approximately 95% CD4, about 87% CD8). Faster peaking, at day 5 versus 15, marked a secondary response that was weaker.

The sequence was collected from a man between 18 and 29 years old who received the YFV17D yellow fever vaccine. The rearrangement uses TRBV19 and TRBJ2-5, with D perhaps being TRBD1 or TRBD2 (5 bases each). The material was PBMCs, either bulk or a sorted T-cell subset (CD4+, CD8+, memory, or dextramer-sorted; not recorded which), obtained less than 18 days after the first yellow fever vaccination. The CDR3 nucleotides read TGTGCCAGTAGTATAGGGGACGGGTACCAAGAGACCCAGTACTTC. Protein: CASSIGDGYQETQYF.